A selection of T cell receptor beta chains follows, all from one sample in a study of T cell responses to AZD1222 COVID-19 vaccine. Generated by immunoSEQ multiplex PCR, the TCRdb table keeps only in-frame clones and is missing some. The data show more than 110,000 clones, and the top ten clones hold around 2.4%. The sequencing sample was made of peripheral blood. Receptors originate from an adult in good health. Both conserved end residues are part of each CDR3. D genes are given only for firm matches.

cdr3_aa: CAISNRGGETQYF
cdr3_nt: TGTGCCATCAGTAACAGGGGTGGAGAGACCCAGTACTTC
j_call: TRBJ2-5
v_call: TRBV10-3
d_call: TRBD1

cdr3_aa: CASSQAPTGVFYGYTF
cdr3_nt: TGCGCCAGCAGCCAAGCACCTACAGGGGTCTTCTATGGCTACACCTTC
j_call: TRBJ1-2
v_call: TRBV4-1
d_call: TRBD1

cdr3_aa: CASSVDREIEPQHF
cdr3_nt: TGTGCCAGTAGTGTAGACAGGGAGATTGAGCCCCAGCATTTT
j_call: TRBJ1-5
v_call: TRBV19
d_call: TRBD1

cdr3_aa: CASGPGDSGITYYEQYF
cdr3_nt: TGTGCCAGCGGCCCGGGGGACAGCGGCATTACCTACTACGAGCAGTACTTC
j_call: TRBJ2-7
v_call: TRBV28
d_call: .

cdr3_aa: CASSEVSHYGYTF
cdr3_nt: TGTGCCAGCAGTGAGGTTTCGCACTATGGCTACACCTTC
j_call: TRBJ1-2
v_call: TRBV25-1
d_call: .

cdr3_aa: CASSISPLLGAYTGELFF
cdr3_nt: TGTGCCAGTAGTATATCCCCTCTGTTGGGGGCTTACACCGGGGAGCTGTTTTTT
j_call: TRBJ2-2
v_call: TRBV19
d_call: .

cdr3_aa: CASSYGPGRGLPEAFF
cdr3_nt: TGTGCCAGCAGTTACGGTCCAGGGAGGGGGTTACCTGAAGCTTTCTTT
j_call: TRBJ1-1
v_call: TRBV6-6
d_call: .

cdr3_aa: CASSQDSWQAHSGANVLTF
cdr3_nt: TGTGCCAGCAGCCAAGATAGTTGGCAGGCTCACTCTGGGGCCAACGTCCTGACTTTC
j_call: TRBJ2-6
v_call: TRBV3-1/TRBV3-2
d_call: .

cdr3_aa: CASSQGTGRGSPLHF
cdr3_nt: TGCGCCAGCAGCCAAGGGACAGGTAGAGGGTCACCCCTCCACTTT
j_call: TRBJ1-6
v_call: TRBV4-3
d_call: TRBD1

cdr3_aa: CASRPEYSRGRSYNEQFF
cdr3_nt: TGTGCCAGTAGGCCCGAATATTCCAGGGGGCGCTCCTACAATGAGCAGTTCTTC
j_call: TRBJ2-1
v_call: TRBV19
d_call: TRBD1

cdr3_aa: CSVEDPAVATNEKLFF
cdr3_nt: TGCAGCGTTGAAGATCCGGCCGTTGCAACTAATGAAAAACTGTTTTTT
j_call: TRBJ1-4
v_call: TRBV29-1
d_call: .

cdr3_aa: CASSVEVNSPLHF
cdr3_nt: TGTGCCAGCAGCGTAGAAGTCAATTCACCCCTCCACTTT
j_call: TRBJ1-6
v_call: TRBV9
d_call: .

cdr3_aa: CAWSSETGGDYF
cdr3_nt: TGTGCCTGGAGTTCGGAGACAGGGGGTGATTACTTC
j_call: TRBJ2-7
v_call: TRBV30
d_call: TRBD1

cdr3_aa: CASSIRPDYNEQFF
cdr3_nt: TGTGCCAGTAGTATTAGGCCAGACTACAATGAGCAGTTCTTC
j_call: TRBJ2-1
v_call: TRBV19
d_call: .

cdr3_aa: CASSSPLTGLQGNEQFF
cdr3_nt: TGTGCCAGCAGTTCCCCATTGACAGGTCTCCAGGGCAATGAGCAGTTCTTC
j_call: TRBJ2-1
v_call: TRBV19
d_call: .

cdr3_aa: CASSPAGNYGYTF
cdr3_nt: TGTGCCAGCTCACCGGCGGGGAACTATGGCTACACCTTC
j_call: TRBJ1-2
v_call: TRBV18
d_call: .

cdr3_aa: CASSHLAGPGDTQYF
cdr3_nt: TGCGCCAGCAGCCACTTAGCGGGGCCCGGGGATACGCAGTATTTT
j_call: TRBJ2-3
v_call: TRBV4-3
d_call: TRBD2

cdr3_aa: CASSQGLVPYEQYF
cdr3_nt: TGTGCCAGCAGCCAAGGGCTAGTTCCCTACGAGCAGTACTTC
j_call: TRBJ2-7
v_call: TRBV7-2
d_call: .

cdr3_aa: CASSRDRGYDNYGYTF
cdr3_nt: TGTGCCAGCAGTAGGGACAGGGGGTATGATAACTATGGCTACACCTTC
j_call: TRBJ1-2
v_call: TRBV2
d_call: TRBD1

cdr3_aa: CASSILFSRLFSGNTIYF
cdr3_nt: TGTGCCAGTAGTATACTCTTTTCTCGCCTATTCTCTGGAAACACCATATATTTT
j_call: TRBJ1-3
v_call: TRBV19
d_call: .

cdr3_aa: CASSGMGVDGYTF
cdr3_nt: TGTGCCAGCAGCGGCATGGGGGTGGACGGCTACACCTTC
j_call: TRBJ1-2
v_call: TRBV6-1
d_call: .

cdr3_aa: CASGGTSGVSGELFF
cdr3_nt: TGTGCCAGCGGGGGGACTAGCGGTGTATCCGGGGAGCTGTTTTTT
j_call: TRBJ2-2
v_call: TRBV2
d_call: TRBD2

cdr3_aa: CASRQGNNQPQHF
cdr3_nt: TGCGCCAGCAGACAGGGCAACAATCAGCCCCAGCATTTT
j_call: TRBJ1-5
v_call: TRBV5-1
d_call: .

cdr3_aa: CASSLGFFRTGELFF
cdr3_nt: TGTGCCAGCTCATTAGGATTTTTTAGGACCGGGGAGCTGTTTTTT
j_call: TRBJ2-2
v_call: TRBV7-2
d_call: .

cdr3_aa: CSASPPARGRTGELFF
cdr3_nt: TGCAGTGCTAGTCCCCCGGCACGGGGTCGAACCGGGGAGCTGTTTTTT
j_call: TRBJ2-2
v_call: TRBV20-1
d_call: .

cdr3_aa: CASRGGNTIYF
cdr3_nt: TGTGCCTCCAGGGGCGGAAACACCATATATTTT
j_call: TRBJ1-3
v_call: TRBV30
d_call: .

cdr3_aa: CASSFDPRPGANSPLHF
cdr3_nt: TGCGCCAGCAGCTTTGATCCCCGTCCAGGGGCTAATTCACCCCTCCACTTT
j_call: TRBJ1-6
v_call: TRBV5-1
d_call: .

cdr3_aa: CASSARQGANSPLHF
cdr3_nt: TGTGCCAGTAGTGCCCGACAGGGGGCTAATTCACCCCTCCACTTT
j_call: TRBJ1-6
v_call: TRBV19
d_call: TRBD1

cdr3_aa: CASSRTGETEAFF
cdr3_nt: TGTGCCAGTAGTAGGACAGGGGAGACTGAAGCTTTCTTT
j_call: TRBJ1-1
v_call: TRBV19
d_call: TRBD1

cdr3_aa: CASSVAGSEAHF
cdr3_nt: TGTGCCAGCAGCGTAGCCGGATCGGAGGCCCACTTC
j_call: TRBJ1-2
v_call: TRBV9
d_call: .

cdr3_aa: CASSFIVNTEAFF
cdr3_nt: TGTGCCAGCAGTTTTATTGTAAACACTGAAGCTTTCTTT
j_call: TRBJ1-1
v_call: TRBV6-1
d_call: .

cdr3_aa: CATSRDRGTEAFF
cdr3_nt: TGTGCCACCAGCAGAGATAGGGGCACTGAAGCTTTCTTT
j_call: TRBJ1-1
v_call: TRBV15
d_call: .

cdr3_aa: CASSVGRQGAYEQYF
cdr3_nt: TGTGCCAGCAGCGTGGGGCGACAGGGGGCCTACGAGCAGTACTTC
j_call: TRBJ2-7
v_call: TRBV9
d_call: TRBD1

cdr3_aa: CASSLGQGHEQYF
cdr3_nt: TGTGCCAGCAGTTTAGGTCAGGGCCACGAGCAGTACTTC
j_call: TRBJ2-7
v_call: TRBV12-3/TRBV12-4
d_call: .

cdr3_aa: CASRTTGTYGYTF
cdr3_nt: TGTGCCAGCAGAACGACAGGGACCTATGGCTACACCTTC
j_call: TRBJ1-2
v_call: TRBV6-5
d_call: TRBD1

cdr3_aa: CASKGTGAYSNQPQHF
cdr3_nt: TGTGCCAGTAAAGGGACAGGTGCCTATAGCAATCAGCCCCAGCATTTT
j_call: TRBJ1-5
v_call: TRBV19
d_call: TRBD1

cdr3_aa: CASSELGTGDDPNYGYTF
cdr3_nt: TGCGCCAGCAGTGAGTTGGGGACAGGGGACGACCCGAACTATGGCTACACCTTC
j_call: TRBJ1-2
v_call: TRBV10-2
d_call: TRBD1

cdr3_aa: CASSLGQLNTEAFF
cdr3_nt: TGTGCCAGCAGCCTAGGACAACTGAACACTGAAGCTTTCTTT
j_call: TRBJ1-1
v_call: TRBV2
d_call: .

cdr3_aa: CASSPGTSSDTQYF
cdr3_nt: TGTGCCAGCAGCCCGGGGACTAGCTCAGATACGCAGTATTTT
j_call: TRBJ2-3
v_call: TRBV3-1/TRBV3-2
d_call: TRBD2

cdr3_aa: CASNQQGNYGYTF
cdr3_nt: TGTGCCAGCAACCAACAGGGCAACTATGGCTACACCTTC
j_call: TRBJ1-2
v_call: TRBV2
d_call: .

cdr3_aa: CASSFSGMSNQPQHF
cdr3_nt: TGTGCCAGCAGTTTTTCAGGGATGAGCAATCAGCCCCAGCATTTT
j_call: TRBJ1-5
v_call: TRBV28
d_call: .

cdr3_aa: CASSLGLAEGTQYF
cdr3_nt: TGTGCCAGCAGCTTGGGACTAGCAGAGGGGACCCAGTACTTC
j_call: TRBJ2-5
v_call: TRBV7-2
d_call: TRBD2

cdr3_aa: CASSLAAGANYGYTF
cdr3_nt: TGCGCCAGCAGCTTGGCGGCAGGGGCTAACTATGGCTACACCTTC
j_call: TRBJ1-2
v_call: TRBV5-1
d_call: .

cdr3_aa: CASSEQGDYGYTF
cdr3_nt: TGTGCCAGCAGTGAACAGGGAGACTATGGCTACACCTTC
j_call: TRBJ1-2
v_call: TRBV25-1
d_call: .

cdr3_aa: CASSLYQGGSSGANVLTF
cdr3_nt: TGTGCCAGCAGCTTATATCAGGGGGGCTCCTCTGGGGCCAACGTCCTGACTTTC
j_call: TRBJ2-6
v_call: TRBV7-9
d_call: .

cdr3_aa: CASSTRGLAGGRNEQFF
cdr3_nt: TGTGCCAGTAGTACCCGGGGACTAGCGGGGGGGCGCAATGAGCAGTTCTTC
j_call: TRBJ2-1
v_call: TRBV19
d_call: TRBD2

cdr3_aa: CASSRVTQETQYF
cdr3_nt: TGCGCCAGCAGCCGCGTTACCCAAGAGACCCAGTACTTC
j_call: TRBJ2-5
v_call: TRBV4-1
d_call: .

cdr3_aa: CASSQDPGGSGYEQYF
cdr3_nt: TGCGCCAGCAGCCAAGATCCGGGGGGATCGGGCTACGAGCAGTACTTC
j_call: TRBJ2-7
v_call: TRBV4-1
d_call: TRBD2

cdr3_aa: CASSQTDSRGLQFF
cdr3_nt: TGTGCCAGCAGCCAAACCGACTCGCGGGGGCTCCAGTTCTTC
j_call: TRBJ2-1
v_call: TRBV3-1/TRBV3-2
d_call: .

cdr3_aa: CASSSGVLTSMNTEAFF
cdr3_nt: TGTGCCAGCAGCTCGGGGGTCCTTACGTCCATGAACACTGAAGCTTTCTTT
j_call: TRBJ1-1
v_call: TRBV7-3
d_call: .

cdr3_aa: CASSPRAGQETQYF
cdr3_nt: TGCGCCAGCAGCCCCAGGGCGGGGCAAGAGACCCAGTACTTC
j_call: TRBJ2-5
v_call: TRBV4-1
d_call: .

cdr3_aa: CASSPLRGASTDTQYF
cdr3_nt: TGTGCCAGCAGCCCCCTCCGAGGGGCCAGCACAGATACGCAGTATTTT
j_call: TRBJ2-3
v_call: TRBV11-2
d_call: .

cdr3_aa: CASSYSLTSEAQYF
cdr3_nt: TGTGCCAGCAGTTACTCTTTGACTAGCGAGGCCCAGTACTTC
j_call: TRBJ2-5
v_call: TRBV6-2/TRBV6-3
d_call: TRBD2

cdr3_aa: CASSQDYTSNQPQHF
cdr3_nt: TGTGCCAGCAGCCAAGATTATACGAGCAATCAGCCCCAGCATTTT
j_call: TRBJ1-5
v_call: TRBV3-1/TRBV3-2
d_call: .

cdr3_aa: CASSYKQGAVGTEAFF
cdr3_nt: TGTGCCAGCAGCTACAAGCAGGGGGCGGTTGGCACTGAAGCTTTCTTT
j_call: TRBJ1-1
v_call: TRBV11-1
d_call: TRBD1

cdr3_aa: CASSGAVRAGGGETQYF
cdr3_nt: TGTGCCAGCAGTGGGGCCGTGCGAGCGGGGGGTGGAGAGACCCAGTACTTC
j_call: TRBJ2-5
v_call: TRBV2
d_call: TRBD2